These T cell receptor beta chains were read from a single sample in a study of response to subunit inactivated influenza vaccine. TCRdb redid the calling of the RT-PCR reads with MiXCR, one entry per CDR3 protein. This table has about 700,000 distinct CDR3 sequences, over 11% appearing once. Sequenced material: PBMCs from blood, taken around 15 days before vaccination. All receptors come from a man aged 45-60 years who received an inactivated influenza vaccine. Both conserved end residues are part of each CDR3. A D gene is named only where the DNA matches it firmly. Only some rows state a clone size, as once, few, many or a class for expanded clones.

>TRBD2|TRBJ2-2|TRBV11-2|few
CASSLNGGRNTGELFF
TGTGCCAGCAGCTTAAACGGCGGGAGAAACACCGGGGAGCTGTTTTTT
>NA|TRBJ1-3|TRBV20-1|NA
CSAPPIGWDTIYF
TGCAGTGCTCCACCTATAGGGTGGGACACCATATATTTT
>TRBD2|TRBJ2-1|TRBV12-3/TRBV12-4|few
CASSFSRGGYEQFF
TGTGCCAGCAGTTTCTCACGCGGGGGGTATGAGCAGTTCTTC
>TRBD2|TRBJ2-5|TRBV14|NA
CASSQGGGGETQYF
TGTGCCAGCAGCCAAGGCGGGGGGGGAGAGACCCAGTACTTC
>NA|TRBJ1-2|TRBV12-3/TRBV12-4|few
CATTRLAVSDGYTF
TGTGCCACCACCCGATTGGCGGTTTCGGATGGCTACACCTTC
>TRBD2|TRBJ2-7|TRBV28|few
CASRGLGEGLFSYEQYF
TGTGCCAGCAGGGGCCTCGGGGAGGGGCTCTTCTCCTACGAGCAGTACTTC
>TRBD2|TRBJ2-2|TRBV10-2|NA
CASREVAGTKRNTGELFF
TGCGCCAGCAGGGAGGTAGCGGGGACCAAAAGGAACACCGGGGAGCTGTTTTTT
>NA|TRBJ2-5|TRBV3-1|NA
CASSQDKAQETQYF
TGTGCCAGCAGCCAAGATAAGGCCCAAGAGACCCAGTACTTC
>NA|TRBJ1-5|TRBV2|NA
CASSAGYGNQPQHF
TGTGCCAGCAGTGCCGGGTATGGTAATCAGCCCCAGCATTTT
>NA|TRBJ1-1|TRBV6-5|many
CASSYDGMNTEAFF
TGTGCCAGCAGTTACGACGGAATGAACACTGAAGCTTTCTTT
>NA|TRBJ2-7|TRBV12-3/TRBV12-4|NA
CASSSGYRTYEQYF
TGTGCCAGCAGTTCTGGCTACCGAACCTACGAGCAGTACTTC
>NA|TRBJ1-1|TRBV20-1|NA
CSARPNTEAFF
TGCAGTGCTCGACCGAACACTGAAGCTTTCTTT
>TRBD2|TRBJ2-5|TRBV5-1|NA
CASSLGSSGRGETQYF
TGCGCCAGCAGCTTGGGATCCAGCGGGAGGGGAGAGACCCAGTACTTC